Following are 26 T cell receptor beta chains from one sample sequenced in a study of T cells in Graves' hyperthyroidism and ophthalmopathy. RNA transcripts served as the template for amplifying TCR beta CDR3 regions. HTBI primers were employed in a first-round RT-PCR of the TCR CDR3. Via MiXCR, TCRdb re-called the multiplex PCR reads, giving one row per CDR3 protein. In the table there are roughly 300,000 distinct CDR3 sequences, roughly a fifth of which are singletons. Sequencing was done on a sample of blood. These receptors were collected from a woman aged 45-65 years with Graves' hyperthyroidism.

CDR3 bases: TGTGCCAGCAGTCAGACAGGGCACAGCTCTGGGGCCAACGTCCTGACTTTC. It yields the protein CASSQTGHSSGANVLTF. The rearrangement uses TRBV25-1 and TRBJ2-6, with 7 bases matching TRBD1. Looked up from germline, CDR1 is MGHDK and CDR2 is SYGVNS. This CDR3 has 17 residues. V shed 5 bases and J 0 bases; nucleotides not matched to a gene: 7.

V gene TRBV28 combines with J gene TRBJ1-6; possible D gene TRBD1, 6 bases. The CDR3 sequence is 16 residues long. The germline V and J ends were trimmed by 2 bases and 1 base, with 9 bases remaining between them. Germline-derived CDR1 and CDR2 are MDHEN and SYDVKM. The CDR3 reads CASSLTGRSYNSPLHF. The DNA of the CDR3 is TGTGCCAGCAGTTTAACAGGGAGGTCCTATAATTCACCCCTCCACTTT.

A remark on this clonotype: Possible read error: a much larger clone is one base away. J is TRBJ2-5 and V is TRBV2; TRBD2 is a possible D gene (5 bases). Germline-derived CDR1 and CDR2 are SNHLY and FYNNEI. The CDR3 is made up of 14 amino acids. The CDR3 here is CTSSTQGLQETQYF. The CDR3 DNA follows: TGTACCAGCAGTACTCAAGGACTTCAAGAGACCCAGTACTTC. The whole variable domain, remainder taken from reference TRBV2 and TRBJ2-5, is EPEVTQTPSHQVTQMGQEVILRCVPISNHLYFYWYRQILGQKVEFLVSFYNNEISEKSEIFDDQFSVERPDGSNFTLKIRSTKLEDSAMYFCTSSTQGLQETQYFGPGTRLLVL.

This clonotype was detected ten times or more. The chain couples TRBV28 to TRBJ1-1, with no clear D. CDR1 is MDHEN, CDR2 SYDVKM, per germline. The CDR3 has 10 amino acids. With 10 bases removed from V and 1 base from J, the gap between germline ends came to 4 bases. The CDR3 is CATRNTEAFF. The CDR3 DNA follows: TGTGCCACCAGGAACACTGAAGCTTTCTTT.

This chain joins TRBV10-2 and TRBJ2-5; TRBD1 matches 7 bases. V shed 9 bases and J 2 bases; nucleotides not matched to a gene: 6. This CDR3 region has 13 residues. Germline V gene data show CDR1 as WSHSY and CDR2 as SAAADI. The CDR3 is CARPPGQQETQYF. CDR3 coding DNA: TGCGCCAGGCCACCGGGACAGCAAGAGACCCAGTACTTC.

For this clonotype: Because it lacks the conserved phenylalanine or tryptophan at the end, this CDR3 is likely a read error. This chain joins TRBV7-6 and TRBJ2-7; 10 nucleotides agree with TRBD1. V gave up 5 bases and J gave up 4 bases; unmatched junction bases: 8. The germline gives CDR1 SGHVS, CDR2 FNYEAQ. CDR3 length equals 15 residues. CDR3 amino acids: CASSLSRDRGYEQYL. As DNA, the CDR3 is TGTGCCAGCAGCCTGAGTCGGGACAGGGGTTACGAGCAGTACCTC.

In this sample, this clonotype turned up many times. This sequence joins TRBV2 and TRBJ2-7; D is unresolved. Germline V lookup: CDR1 SNHLY, CDR2 FYNNEI. Between the trimmed V and J ends, which lost 3 bases and 3 bases, there was a span of 6 bases. The CDR3 is 12 amino acids. The CDR3 DNA reads as TGTGCCAGCAGTGAGGGCAGCTACGAGCAGTACTTC. Encoded protein: CASSEGSYEQYF.

This rearrangement joins TRBV7-8 to TRBJ1-2; D remains ambiguous. The CDR3 extends over 15 amino acids. Germline CDR1 SGHVS, CDR2 FQNEAQ. V was pared by 1 base and J by 2 bases, with 11 bases between. The CDR3 nucleotides are TGTGCCAGCAGCTTAGAAATTATCCCCAACTATGGCTACACCTTC. Protein: CASSLEIIPNYGYTF. Full variable domain (outside the CDR3, taken from reference TRBV7-8 and TRBJ1-2): GAGVSQSPRYKVAKRGQDVALRCDPISGHVSLFWYQQALGQGPEFLTYFQNEAQLDKSGLPSDRFFAERPEGSVSTLKIQRTQQEDSAVYLCASSLEIIPNYGYTFGSGTRLTVV.

The table lists this clonotype with a few counts. The V and J genes are TRBV19 and TRBJ1-5; D remains unclear. V lost 3 bases to trimming and J lost 0 bases, with 6 bases between them. CDR1 LNHDA and CDR2 SQIVND come from the germline V gene (reference sequence). CDR3 length: 14 residues. The CDR3, as DNA: TGTGCCAGTAGTATCGAGGGTAGCAATCAGCCCCAGCATTTT. It is translated as CASSIEGSNQPQHF.

The chain is built from TRBV29-1 and TRBJ1-2; the D is unclear. CDR1 and CDR2 (germline): SQVTM, ANQGSEA. The length of the CDR3 is 11 residues. Trimming pared 1 base from V and 6 bases from J, leaving 6 bases between. CDR3 DNA sequence: TGCAGCGTTGAAGTACGAGATGGCTACACCTTC. It translates to CSVEVRDGYTF. The full variable domain, completed using reference TRBV29-1 and TRBJ1-2, is SAVISQKPSRDICQRGTSLTIQCQVDSQVTMMFWYRQQPGQSLTLIATANQGSEATYESGFVIDKFPISRPNLTFSTLTVSNMSPEDSSIYLCSVEVRDGYTFGSGTRLTVV.

The chain uses TRBV6-1 and TRBJ1-2, with 7 bases lining up with TRBD1. Germline trimming cut 2 bases from V and 4 bases from J; bases unmatched to any gene: 4. The length of the CDR3 is 14 residues. Germline-derived CDR1 and CDR2 are MNHNS and SASEGT. The CDR3 bases are TGTGCCAGCAGTGAACAGGGGGATATCTATGGCTACACCTTC. Translated: CASSEQGDIYGYTF.

This clonotype was detected a few times. This rearrangement joins TRBV6-2 or TRBV6-3 to TRBJ1-6, with D maybe TRBD1 (5 bases). The V end was cut by 5 bases, the J end by 5 bases, with 16 bases between. Germline V gives CDR1 MNHEY, CDR2 SVGEGT. The CDR3 sequence is 16 residues long. The CDR3 reads CASSRSMGTDNSPLHF. Here the CDR3 DNA reads TGTGCCAGCAGTCGTAGTATGGGGACGGATAATTCACCCCTCCACTTT.

The genes are TRBV10-3 and TRBJ2-5; D unresolved. In germline, CDR1 is ENHRY, CDR2 SYGVKD. V lost 8 bases and J 13 bases, leaving 11 bases between the germline ends. The CDR3 is made up of 9 amino acids. The CDR3 coding sequence is TGTGCCATCGGAGACTCCCCGTACTTC. Its protein product is CAIGDSPYF.

This clonotype was recorded many times. The rearrangement uses TRBV30 and TRBJ1-2; no reliable D call. The CDR3 sequence is 13 residues long. The V and J ends lost 0 bases and 8 bases respectively, with 13 bases between them. Germline V gene sequence: CDR1 GTSNPN, CDR2 SVGIG (reference sequence). CDR3 residues: CAWSVAWQPGYTF. The CDR3 bases are TGTGCCTGGAGTGTAGCATGGCAGCCCGGCTACACCTTC.

This clonotype was observed many times. This chain connects TRBV5-5 to TRBJ2-2, with TRBD2 matching over 7 bases. This CDR3 has 16 residues. V trimming: 5 bases; J trimming: 0 bases; junction bases outside the gene matches: 7. Germline V gene lookup returns CDR1 SGHKS and CDR2 YYEKEE (reference sequence). CDR3 nucleotide sequence: TGTGCCAGCAGTTGGGAGGGGAGGCCGAACACCGGGGAGCTGTTTTTT. It specifies CASSWEGRPNTGELFF.

This clonotype came up many times. The gene calls are TRBV9 and TRBJ2-2; no firm D call. Trimming removed 2 bases from V and 2 bases from J, with 7 bases in between. This CDR3 spans 14 amino acids. CDR1 and CDR2 (germline): SGDLS, YYNGEE. DNA for the CDR3: TGTGCCAGCAGCGTGTTTTTTAACACCGGGGAGCTGTTTTTT. Translation gives CASSVFFNTGELFF.

The gene calls are TRBV4-1 and TRBJ1-2, with D maybe TRBD1 (5 bases). The CDR3 totals 15 residues. Germline CDR1 and CDR2: MGHRA and YSYEKL. V lost 0 bases and J lost 4, with 12 bases in between. CDR3 sequence reads: CASSQDSGGLYGYTF. The CDR3 nucleotides are TGCGCCAGCAGCCAAGATTCCGGGGGTCTCTATGGCTACACCTTC.

Many counts were recorded for this clonotype. The chain links TRBV5-1 to TRBJ1-1; 7 bases map to TRBD1. The germline V gene has CDR1 SGHRS and CDR2 YFSETQ. After removal of 2 bases from V and 0 bases from J, the junction contained 16 bases not matched to a gene. The CDR3 totals 19 residues. The CDR3 sequence: CASSFHRQGPVALNTEAFF. CDR3 nucleotide sequence: TGCGCCAGCAGCTTTCATAGACAGGGTCCCGTGGCCCTGAACACTGAAGCTTTCTTT.

The rearrangement uses TRBV3-1 and TRBJ2-3; D may be TRBD1 (5 bases). The CDR3 covers 11 residues. Trimming cost V 5 bases and J 13 bases, with 13 bases left between them. Germline CDR1 LGHDT, CDR2 YNNKEL (reference sequence). In DNA, the CDR3 is TGTGCCAGCAGCTCCCGGACATCTGAGTATTTT. It specifies CASSSRTSEYF.

This clonotype was recorded at least ten times. The chain carries TRBV7-2 and TRBJ2-7; tentatively, D is TRBD1 (5 bases). Trimming took off 5 bases at V and 3 bases at J, with 17 bases between the two ends. This CDR3 is built from 15 residues. Germline V gene lookup returns CDR1 SGHTA and CDR2 FQGNSA. CDR3 amino acids: CASSEGDFLLYEQYF. The CDR3 DNA sequence: TGTGCCAGCAGCGAAGGGGATTTTCTCCTCTACGAGCAGTACTTC.

The J gene is TRBJ1-1, the V gene TRBV27; D ambiguous. The germline CDR1 and CDR2 sequences are MNHEY and SMNVEV (reference sequence). The CDR3 loop spans 13 amino acids. Trimming cost V 5 bases and J 7 bases, with 14 bases left between them. The CDR3 nucleotides read TGTGCCAGCAGTCCGTCTAAGGCAGTTGAAGCTTTCTTT. It encodes CASSPSKAVEAFF.

The rearrangement uses TRBV25-1 and TRBJ2-7; D perhaps matches TRBD2 (5 bases). Trimming took off 3 bases at V and 1 base at J, with 10 bases between the two ends. In germline, CDR1 is MGHDK, CDR2 SYGVNS. The CDR3 length is 14 residues. The CDR3 DNA sequence: TGTGCCAGCAGTGATGCACTAGGGTCCTACGAGCAGTACTTC. Translating gives CASSDALGSYEQYF.

This clonotype occurred many times. Here the CDR3 DNA reads TGTGCCAGCAGACGGGACCTCTACAATGAGCAGTTCTTC. It translates to CASRRDLYNEQFF. The chain is built from TRBV5-5 and TRBJ2-1; the D call may be TRBD1 or TRBD2 (5 bases each). The ends were cut back, 5 bases at V and 3 bases at J, with 9 bases in the middle. The CDR3 runs 13 residues. The germline gives CDR1 SGHKS, CDR2 YYEKEE (reference sequence).

At least ten counts were recorded for this clonotype. The chain has TRBV29-1 and TRBJ2-5; 8 positions match TRBD1. Germline V CDR1 and CDR2: SQVTM, ANQGSEA. Trimming removed 7 bases from V and 4 bases from J; junction bases left unmatched: 11. The CDR3 runs 14 residues. The CDR3 region has the DNA TGCAGCGGATCATTTGCAGGGGGCCCAGAGACCCAGTACTTC. Its protein product is CSGSFAGGPETQYF.

The sample holds many counts of this clonotype. The chain joins TRBV2 to TRBJ2-7, with D perhaps matching TRBD2 (6 bases). Germline V gives CDR1 SNHLY, CDR2 FYNNEI. This CDR3 contains 13 residues. V gave up 2 bases and J gave up 4 bases, with 9 bases separating them. As DNA, the CDR3 is TGTGCCAGCAGTGAATTAGGACTATACGAGCAGTACTTC. Its translation is CASSELGLYEQYF.

V and J are TRBV5-1 and TRBJ2-7; 8 positions agree with TRBD1. Per the germline V gene, CDR1 is SGHRS and CDR2 is YFSETQ. V lost 5 bases to trimming and J lost 0 bases; unmatched junction nucleotides: 7. The length of the CDR3 is 15 residues. The CDR3 nucleotides read TGCGCCAGCAGTCTTAGACAGGGGAGCTCCTACGAGCAGTACTTC. This gives the protein CASSLRQGSSYEQYF.